The sequence of this T cell receptor beta chain was determined in a study of long-term antiretroviral therapy in people with HIV. Points from the study as a whole: Narrower CDR3 length ranges marked HIV repertoires relative to controls.

The CDR3 extends over 14 amino acids. With 5 bases removed from V and 1 base from J, the gap between germline ends came to 9 bases. Looked up from germline, CDR1 is KGHSH and CDR2 is LQKENI. Sequencing used immunoSEQ v3.0 at survey level. Repertoires were generated with immunoSEQ multiplex PCR, while TCRdb's copy carries only in-frame clones and drops some. The table has over 10,000 clones, less than 90% seen once; the top ten hold 20% to 25%. No donor had fewer than one pre-ART PBMC sample or fewer than two post-ART PBMC samples. Concerning this clone itself: Its antigen is not known.

The sample in question was unsorted PBMCs, obtained 2.1 years after starting antiretroviral therapy. The TCR originated in a woman in her forties with HIV. The gene calls are TRBV18 and TRBJ1-5; D might be TRBD1 (5 bases). CDR3 protein: CASSLGGSNQPQHF. The DNA for the CDR3 is TGTGCCAGCTCATTGGGGGGGAGCAATCAGCCCCAGCATTTT.